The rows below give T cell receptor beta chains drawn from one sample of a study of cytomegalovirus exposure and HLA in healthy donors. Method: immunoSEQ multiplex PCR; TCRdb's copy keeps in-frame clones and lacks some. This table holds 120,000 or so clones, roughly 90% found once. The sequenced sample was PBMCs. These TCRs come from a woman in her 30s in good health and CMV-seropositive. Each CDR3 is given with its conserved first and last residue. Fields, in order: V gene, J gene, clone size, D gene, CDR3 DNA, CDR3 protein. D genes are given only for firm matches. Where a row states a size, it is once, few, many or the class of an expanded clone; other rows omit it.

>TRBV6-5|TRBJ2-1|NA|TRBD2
TGTGCCAGCAGTTCGGGACTAGCAGGGTACAATGAGCAGTTCTTC
CASSSGLAGYNEQFF
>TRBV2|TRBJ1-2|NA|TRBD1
TGTGCCAGCGGGGGGACAGGAAGGGGCTACACCTTC
CASGGTGRGYTF
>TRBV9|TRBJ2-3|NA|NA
TGTGCCAGCAGCGTCGGGGGGCTATCAGATACGCAGTATTTT
CASSVGGLSDTQYF
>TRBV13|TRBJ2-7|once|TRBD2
TGTGCCAGCAGCTTAGGCCCACTAGCGGGCTCCTACGAGCAGTACTTC
CASSLGPLAGSYEQYF
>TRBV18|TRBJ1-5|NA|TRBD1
TGTGCCAGCTCGGAGGGGGCAAATCAGCCCCAGCATTTT
CASSEGANQPQHF
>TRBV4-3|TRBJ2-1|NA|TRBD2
TGCGCCAGCAGCCAAGTTATCCCTAGCGGGGACAATGAGCAGTTCTTC
CASSQVIPSGDNEQFF
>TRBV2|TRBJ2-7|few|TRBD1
TGTGCCAGCAGTGCAGGGGGTGGATACGAGCAGTACTTC
CASSAGGGYEQYF
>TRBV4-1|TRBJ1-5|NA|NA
TGCGCCAGCAGCGCTACGACAGAAAATAGCAATCAGCCCCAGCATTTT
CASSATTENSNQPQHF
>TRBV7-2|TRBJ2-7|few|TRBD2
TGTGCCAGCAGCTTAAGGAATAGCGGGGCAGGGAACGAGCAGTACTTC
CASSLRNSGAGNEQYF
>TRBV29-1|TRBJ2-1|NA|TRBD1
TGCAGCGTTTTGGACAGGGATCCGGGGGAGCAGTTCTTC
CSVLDRDPGEQFF
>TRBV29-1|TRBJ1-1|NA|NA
TGCAGCGTTGAAGTCCAGAGGAAACCTGAAGCTTTCTTT
CSVEVQRKPEAFF
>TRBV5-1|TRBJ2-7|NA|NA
TGCGCCAGCAGCTTGGTCGGGAGCCGTGTAGACGAGCAGTACTTC
CASSLVGSRVDEQYF
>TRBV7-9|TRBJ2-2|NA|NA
TGTGCCAGCAGCTTGGTAGGGAGGGGGACGAACACCGGGGAGCTGTTTTTT
CASSLVGRGTNTGELFF
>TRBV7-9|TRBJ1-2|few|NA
TGTGCCAGCAGCGACCGGAGGCTGGACTATGGCTACACCTTC
CASSDRRLDYGYTF
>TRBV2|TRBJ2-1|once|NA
TGTGCCAGCTTCAGGGACTCTCACAATGAGCAGTTCTTC
CASFRDSHNEQFF
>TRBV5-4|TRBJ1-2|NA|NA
TGTGCCAGCAGCTTGGCAGGGTTCGGCTACACCTTC
CASSLAGFGYTF
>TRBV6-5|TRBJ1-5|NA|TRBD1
TGTGCCAGCAGACCGGGACAGTATAGCAATCAGCCCCAGCATTTT
CASRPGQYSNQPQHF
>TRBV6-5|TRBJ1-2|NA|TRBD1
TGTGCCAGCAGTTACGAAATGACAGGGGGATATGGCTACACCTTC
CASSYEMTGGYGYTF
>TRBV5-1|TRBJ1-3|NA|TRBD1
TGCGCCAGCAGCTTGGCCGCGACAGGGGATGGAAACACCATATATTTT
CASSLAATGDGNTIYF
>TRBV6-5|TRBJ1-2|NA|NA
TGTGCCAGCAGTTACTCGGGCAGGACTAACTATGGCTACACCTTC
CASSYSGRTNYGYTF
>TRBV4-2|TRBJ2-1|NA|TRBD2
TGTGCCAGCAGCCAAGGGACTAGCGGGTCCTACAATGAGCAGTTCTTC
CASSQGTSGSYNEQFF
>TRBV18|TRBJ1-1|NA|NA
TGTGCCAGCTCACCAAGTGGGCGCACTGAAGCTTTCTTT
CASSPSGRTEAFF
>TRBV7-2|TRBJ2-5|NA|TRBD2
TGTGCCAGCAGCCCCCGACTAGCGGGATCCCAAGAGACCCAGTACTTC
CASSPRLAGSQETQYF
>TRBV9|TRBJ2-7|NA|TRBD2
TGTGCCAGCAGCGTAGGGGGGACTAGGTACGAGCAGTACTTC
CASSVGGTRYEQYF
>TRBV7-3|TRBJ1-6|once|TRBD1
TGTGCCAGCAGCCTACATCAGGACAGGGGTCCGAGCTCCTATAATTCACCCCTCCACTTT
CASSLHQDRGPSSYNSPLHF
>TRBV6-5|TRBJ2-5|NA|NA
TGTGCCAGCAGCAGGGCGGATCGTCCAGAGACCCAGTACTTC
CASSRADRPETQYF
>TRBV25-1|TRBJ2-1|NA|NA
TGTGCCAGCAGTAGTAGCGCCAGCTCCTACAATGAGCAGTTCTTC
CASSSSASSYNEQFF
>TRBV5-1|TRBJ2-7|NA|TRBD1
TGCGCCAGCAGCTTGGGACAGGGTAACTACGAGCAGTACTTC
CASSLGQGNYEQYF
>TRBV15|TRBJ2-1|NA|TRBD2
TGTGCCACAACTAGCGGGGGGTTTGTGAGTCGGTATGAGCAGTTCTTC
CATTSGGFVSRYEQFF
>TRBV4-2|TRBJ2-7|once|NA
TGTGCCAGCAGCCAAGCCCTTCAGGGGAGTCTCTACGAGCAGTACTTC
CASSQALQGSLYEQYF
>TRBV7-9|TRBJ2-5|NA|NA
TGTGCCAGCAGCCGGGTTATGGGAGCTTTCGGAGAGACCCAGTACTTC
CASSRVMGAFGETQYF
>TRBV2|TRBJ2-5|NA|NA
TGTGCCAGCAGTGAACCCAGGCGGGGAGAGACCCAGTACTTC
CASSEPRRGETQYF
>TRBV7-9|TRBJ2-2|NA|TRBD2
TGTGCCAGCAGCTTCCCCTTGGTGGACCGACTAGCCTCCACCGGGGAGCTGTTTTTT
CASSFPLVDRLASTGELFF
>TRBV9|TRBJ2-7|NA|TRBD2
TGTGCCAGCAGCGAGGGACTAGCGGGCAGCTACGAGCAGTACTTC
CASSEGLAGSYEQYF
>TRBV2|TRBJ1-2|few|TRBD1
TGTGCCAGCAGCCGGGACAGGGGGGACTATGGCTACACCTTC
CASSRDRGDYGYTF
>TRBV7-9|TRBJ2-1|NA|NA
TGTGCCAGCAGCTTAGCCCTAGCTAAACCTTACAATGAGCAGTTCTTC
CASSLALAKPYNEQFF
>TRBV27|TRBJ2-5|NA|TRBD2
TGTGCCAGCAGTTTAGGGACTAGCACGACCCAGTACTTC
CASSLGTSTTQYF
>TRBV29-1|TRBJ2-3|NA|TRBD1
TGCAGCGTTGGGGACAGGACGCATTATACGCAGTATTTT
CSVGDRTHYTQYF
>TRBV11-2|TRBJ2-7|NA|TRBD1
TGTGCCAGCAGTCGAACAGGGGGGAACTACGAGCAGTACTTC
CASSRTGGNYEQYF
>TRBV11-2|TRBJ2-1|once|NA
TGTGCCAGCAGCTCCACGCCCCGGGGGTACGGCTTCTTGGATGAGCAGTTCTTC
CASSSTPRGYGFLDEQFF
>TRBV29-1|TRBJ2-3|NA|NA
TGCAGCGTTGAAGACGCAGGACAGCTAACAGATACGCAGTATTTT
CSVEDAGQLTDTQYF
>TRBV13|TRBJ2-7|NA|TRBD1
TGTGCCAGCAGCTTAGGCCGGGGACAGGACTACGAGCAGTACTTC
CASSLGRGQDYEQYF
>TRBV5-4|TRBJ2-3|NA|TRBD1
TGTGCCAGCAGCCAGGGACAGGGGGCTACAGATACGCAGTATTTT
CASSQGQGATDTQYF
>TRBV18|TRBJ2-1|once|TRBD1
TGTGCCAGCTCACCCCAGGGGGACTACAATGAGCAGTTCTTC
CASSPQGDYNEQFF
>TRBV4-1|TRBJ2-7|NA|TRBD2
TGCGCCAGCAGCCAAGGGGTGACTAGCGGGAGGGGGGAGCAGTACTTC
CASSQGVTSGRGEQYF